One and the same sample provided the 18 T cell receptor beta chains below, sequenced in a study of T cell responses to AZD1222 COVID-19 vaccine. The repertoire was sequenced with immunoSEQ multiplex PCR; TCRdb's copy has only in-frame clones and lacks some. The sample holds 150,000 to 160,000 clones; more than 90% are singletons and the top ten take 15% to 20%. Sequenced material: peripheral blood, taken on day 0 of AZD1222 vaccination. The receptors here all came from an adult in good health.

This rearrangement joins TRBV9 to TRBJ1-1; 8 bases are shared with TRBD1. CDR3 size: 14 residues. After removal of 1 base from V and 1 base from J, the junction contained 0 bases not matched to a gene. Germline CDR1 and CDR2: SGDLS and YYNGEE. The CDR3 sequence is CASSVQGANTEAFF. The CDR3 bases are TGTGCCAGCAGCGTACAGGGGGCGAACACTGAAGCTTTCTTT.

The rearrangement joins TRBV4-1 to TRBJ1-6; D is undetermined. The CDR3 sequence is 17 residues long. Germline V gene sequence: CDR1 MGHRA, CDR2 YSYEKL. Trimming pared 0 bases from V and 4 bases from J, leaving 13 bases between. CDR3 sequence: CASSQDAGQNYNSPLHF. CDR3 bases: TGCGCCAGCAGCCAAGATGCTGGGCAGAATTATAATTCACCCCTCCACTTT.

This CDR3 reads CASTRDRKETQYF. The CDR3 DNA reads TGTGCCAGCACTAGGGACAGGAAAGAGACCCAGTACTTC. V is TRBV11-2 and J is TRBJ2-5, with TRBD1 identical over 8 bases. The germline gives CDR1 SGHAT, CDR2 FQNNGV. V shed 7 bases and J 3 bases; nucleotides not matched to a gene: 4. CDR3 size: 13 residues.

This clone was detected once. CDR3 nucleotides: TGTGCCAGCAGCGGGGGAGTGGACAGGGAGGTTCATGCTAACTATGGCTACACCTTC. Encoded protein: CASSGGVDREVHANYGYTF. V and J are TRBV13 and TRBJ1-2, with 8 bases matching TRBD1. Germline V CDR1 and CDR2: PRHDT, FYEKMQ (reference sequence). The CDR3 has 19 residues. V gave up 5 bases and J gave up 0 bases; unmatched junction bases: 17. The full variable domain, completed using reference TRBV13 and TRBJ1-2, is AAGVIQSPRHLIKEKRETATLKCYPIPRHDTVYWYQQGPGQDPQFLISFYEKMQSDKGSIPDRFSAQQFSDYHSELNMSSLELGDSALYFCASSGGVDREVHANYGYTFGSGTRLTVV.

On this clone itself: One junction end does not reproduce the germline sequence, and a read error may be involved. This CDR3 reads CASSPRSGGSSYNEQFF. The CDR3 region has the DNA TGTGCTAGCAGCCCACGATCTGGCGGTAGCTCCTACAATGAGCAGTTCTTC. The V gene is TRBV7-7, the J gene TRBJ2-1; no clear D gene. The length of the CDR3 is 17 residues. The germline gives CDR1 SSHAT, CDR2 FNYEAQ (reference sequence).

The chain recombines TRBV5-4 with TRBJ1-5; weak D call: TRBD1 (5 bases). V lost 4 bases, J lost 1 base, and 9 bases lay in between. The CDR3 spans 14 residues. Germline V gene sequence: CDR1 SGHNT, CDR2 YYREEE (reference sequence). CDR3 DNA sequence: TGTGCCAGCAGCACCCGGGACAGCAATCAGCCCCAGCATTTT. Translating it yields CASSTRDSNQPQHF. Full variable domain (outside the CDR3, taken from reference TRBV5-4 and TRBJ1-5): ETGVTQSPTHLIKTRGQQVTLRCSSQSGHNTVSWYQQALGQGPQFIFQYYREEENGRGNFPPRFSGLQFPNYSSELNVNALELDDSALYLCASSTRDSNQPQHFGDGTRLSIL.

The CDR3 coding sequence is TGTGCCAGCAGTTTGGTGGGCGCGGGGGAAATCGAGACCCAGTACTTC. Its translation: CASSLVGAGEIETQYF. The genes are TRBV28 and TRBJ2-5; 7 bases are shared with TRBD2. The CDR3 is 16 residues long. The trim removed 3 bases at V and 5 bases at J, leaving 12 bases unmatched. From germline, CDR1 is MDHEN and CDR2 SYDVKM.

This chain joins TRBV7-9 and TRBJ1-4; tentatively, D is TRBD1 (5 bases). V was pared by 5 bases and J by 6 bases, with 16 bases between. The CDR3 spans 15 residues. Germline V gene lookup returns CDR1 SEHNR and CDR2 FQNEAQ (reference sequence). The CDR3 loop reads CASSPDGDGYEKLFF. The DNA of the CDR3 is TGTGCCAGCAGCCCGGACGGGGACGGCTATGAAAAACTGTTTTTT. The full variable domain, with the rest looked up from reference TRBV7-9 and TRBJ1-4, is DTGVSQNPRHKITKRGQNVTFRCDPISEHNRLYWYRQTLGQGPEFLTYFQNEAQLEKSRLLSDRFSAERPKGSFSTLEIQRTEQGDSAMYLCASSPDGDGYEKLFFGSGTQLSVL.

This sequence joins TRBV9 and TRBJ1-4; D unresolved. The germline gives CDR1 SGDLS, CDR2 YYNGEE. There are 13 residues in the CDR3. Trimming stripped 4 bases from V and 7 bases from J, with 11 bases between. The DNA of the CDR3 is TGTGCCAGCAGCTTTCGGGGAGGTGAAAAACTGTTTTTT. Protein: CASSFRGGEKLFF.

The CDR3 spells CASRMTVWDTEAFF. The CDR3 DNA follows: TGTGCCAGCAGGATGACAGTATGGGACACTGAAGCTTTCTTT. This chain links TRBV11-3 with TRBJ1-1; a weak D match, TRBD1 (5 bases). The ends were cut back, 6 bases at V and 3 bases at J, with 14 bases in the middle. Germline V gene sequence: CDR1 SGHNT, CDR2 YENEEA. The CDR3 consists of 14 residues.

V usage is TRBV18 and J usage is TRBJ1-1, with D perhaps matching TRBD1 (5 bases). The ends were cut back, 3 bases at V and 4 bases at J, with 12 bases in the middle. Germline V gene data show CDR1 as KGHSH and CDR2 as LQKENI. CDR3 size: 14 residues. This chain's CDR3 is CASSPDSASTEAFF. The CDR3 nucleotides read TGTGCCAGCTCACCCGACAGTGCGAGCACTGAAGCTTTCTTT. Based on the CDR3 plus reference TRBV18 and TRBJ1-1, the full variable domain is NAGVMQNPRHLVRRRGQEARLRCSPMKGHSHVYWYRQLPEEGLKFMVYLQKENIIDESGMPKERFSAEFPKEGPSILRIQQVVRGDSAAYFCASSPDSASTEAFFGQGTRLTVV.

V is TRBV27 and J is TRBJ1-5; no reliable D call. V lost 3 bases and J 2 bases, leaving 11 bases between the germline ends. Germline CDR1 and CDR2: MNHEY and SMNVEV (reference sequence). The CDR3 runs to 15 residues. CDR3: CASSFGRAGNQPQHF. DNA of the CDR3: TGTGCCAGCAGTTTCGGACGGGCGGGCAATCAGCCCCAGCATTTT.

The chain carries TRBV5-1 and TRBJ2-6, with 8 bases fitting TRBD2. CDR3 length: 14 amino acids. Germline loops: CDR1 SGHRS, CDR2 YFSETQ. The V segment lost 5 bases and the J segment 4 bases; nucleotides outside the gene matches: 2. This chain's CDR3 is CASSAGGGANVLTF. CDR3 coding DNA: TGCGCCAGCAGTGCGGGGGGCGGGGCCAACGTCCTGACTTTC.

This clone was seen only once. The chain links TRBV6-5 to TRBJ1-1, with a tentative D call TRBD1 (6 bases). Germline-derived CDR1 and CDR2 are MNHEY and SVGAGI. CDR3 length: 15 residues. V shed 3 bases and J shed 4 bases, with 15 bases lying between them. CDR3 nucleotides: TGTGCCAGCAGTTATCTTTCTAGGGGGGGCACTGAAGCTTTCTTT. This codes for CASSYLSRGGTEAFF.

This sequence joins TRBV11-2 and TRBJ2-2, with 10 bases matching TRBD1. The CDR3 totals 17 residues. Germline CDR1 reads SGHAT; CDR2 reads FQNNGV. J was trimmed by 6 bases and V by 5 bases; bases with no gene match: 12. The CDR3: CASSANTGTGDPGELFF. The CDR3 DNA reads as TGTGCCAGCAGCGCAAACACCGGGACAGGGGACCCCGGGGAGCTGTTTTTT.

The V and J genes are TRBV21-1 and TRBJ2-1; the D segment call TRBD1 is taken from the table without a DNA check. TRBV21-1 is a documented pseudogene. CDR3 length: 16 residues. In DNA, the CDR3 is TGTGCCAGCAGCAAAGGGAGCAGGGCTTCCTACAATGAGCAGTTCTTC. Translating gives CASSKGSRASYNEQFF.

This clone was seen once. This chain connects TRBV2 to TRBJ2-1; 9 bases map to TRBD2. CDR1 SNHLY and CDR2 FYNNEI come from the germline V gene. The CDR3 has 15 residues. With 5 bases clipped from V and 5 bases from J, the junction kept 7 bases outside the gene matches. The CDR3 coding sequence is TGTGCCAGCAGTTATCTAGCGGGACCCAACAATGAGCAGTTCTTC. As protein: CASSYLAGPNNEQFF.

DNA of the CDR3: TGTGCCAGCAGCTTTGGAAGCACAGATACGCAGTATTTT. Amino acids: CASSFGSTDTQYF. The chain links TRBV5-8 to TRBJ2-3; D is unclear. The CDR3 loop spans 13 amino acids. The germline V gene encodes CDR1 SGHTS and CDR2 YDEGEE. V lost 2 bases to trimming and J lost 0 bases, with 4 bases between them. The complete variable domain, with remaining parts taken from reference TRBV5-8 and TRBJ2-3, reads EAGVTQSPTHLIKTRGQQATLRCSPISGHTSVYWYQQALGLGLQFLLWYDEGEERNRGNFPPRFSGRQFPNYSSELNVNALELEDSALYLCASSFGSTDTQYFGPGTRLTVL.